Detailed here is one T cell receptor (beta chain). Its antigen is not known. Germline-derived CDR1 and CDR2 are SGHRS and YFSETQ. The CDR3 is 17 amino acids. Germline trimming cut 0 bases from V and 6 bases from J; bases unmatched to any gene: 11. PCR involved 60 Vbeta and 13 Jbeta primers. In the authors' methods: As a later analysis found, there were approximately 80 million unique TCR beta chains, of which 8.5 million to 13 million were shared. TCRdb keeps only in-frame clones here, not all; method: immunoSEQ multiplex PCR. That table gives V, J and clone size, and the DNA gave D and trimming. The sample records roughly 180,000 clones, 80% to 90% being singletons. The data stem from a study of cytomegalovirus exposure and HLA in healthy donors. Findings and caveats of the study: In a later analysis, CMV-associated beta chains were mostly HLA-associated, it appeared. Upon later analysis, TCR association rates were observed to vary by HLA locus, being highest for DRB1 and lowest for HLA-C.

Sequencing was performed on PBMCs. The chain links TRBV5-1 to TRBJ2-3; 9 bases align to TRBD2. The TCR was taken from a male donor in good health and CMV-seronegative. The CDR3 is CASSLASAGGLRDTQYF. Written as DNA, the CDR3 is TGCGCCAGCAGCTTGGCGAGCGCGGGGGGGCTGCGGGATACGCAGTATTTT.